Listed below are T cell receptor beta chains from one sample, sequenced in a study of blood T cell repertoires in COVID-19. Clones were sequenced by immunoSEQ multiplex PCR, and TCRdb holds only the in-frame ones, with some missing. The table includes about 160,000 clones, 70% to 85% detected once. Sequencing used peripheral blood. Receptors originate from a woman between 40 and 55 years old with COVID-19, enrolled during active disease. Each CDR3 is given with its conserved first and last residue. The D gene is left open where the match is weak. Clone size is stated in some rows and not others, as once, few, many or a class when expanded.

clone_size	v_call	d_call	j_call	cdr3_aa	cdr3_nt
-	TRBV30	TRBD2	TRBJ2-1	CAWDELAGEIEQFF	TGTGCCTGGGACGAACTAGCGGGAGAGATAGAGCAGTTCTTC
many	TRBV19	TRBD2	TRBJ2-5	CASTTGTSGRETQYF	TGTGCCAGCACAACAGGGACTAGCGGGCGGGAGACCCAGTACTTC
-	TRBV14	TRBD1	TRBJ1-2	CASSYANRGGYTF	TGTGCCAGCAGCTACGCTAACAGGGGTGGCTACACCTTC
-	TRBV10-2	TRBD2	TRBJ2-7	CASSEWGGPYEQYF	TGCGCCAGCAGTGAGTGGGGGGGTCCCTACGAGCAGTACTTC
-	TRBV2	TRBD2	TRBJ2-4	CASTGGILAKNIQYF	TGTGCCAGCACCGGGGGGATCCTAGCCAAAAACATTCAGTACTTC
-	TRBV5-5	TRBD1	TRBJ1-5	CASSQDRVQPQHF	TGTGCCAGCAGCCAGGACAGGGTTCAGCCCCAGCATTTT
-	TRBV5-5	TRBD1	TRBJ1-3	CASSSWDRGLGNTIYF	TGTGCCAGCAGCTCCTGGGACAGGGGGCTTGGAAACACCATATATTTT
few	TRBV28	-	TRBJ1-6	CASTLLNTGSPLHF	TGTGCCAGCACCCTACTGAACACGGGGTCACCCCTCCACTTT
-	TRBV4-1	-	TRBJ2-4	CASSQGTDSGAKNIQYF	TGCGCCAGCAGCCAAGGGACAGATAGTGGGGCCAAAAACATTCAGTACTTC
-	TRBV6-6	TRBD1	TRBJ2-1	CASATGNEQFF	TGTGCCAGCGCGACAGGGAATGAGCAGTTCTTC
-	TRBV7-6	TRBD1	TRBJ2-2	CASSSRQGWAGELFF	TGTGCCAGCAGCTCCCGACAGGGATGGGCCGGGGAGCTGTTTTTT
-	TRBV6-4	TRBD1	TRBJ1-2	CASSKTPTGGDGYTF	TGTGCCAGCAGTAAAACCCCGACAGGGGGCGACGGCTACACCTTC
-	TRBV7-5	-	TRBJ1-3	CVRSYQTADKPSGNTIYF	TGTGTCAGAAGCTACCAGACAGCCGACAAACCCTCTGGAAACACCATATATTTT
-	TRBV27	TRBD1	TRBJ2-7	CASRGTRQGEQYF	TGTGCCAGCAGGGGCACCCGACAGGGCGAGCAGTACTTC
-	TRBV5-8	-	TRBJ1-5	CASSFDWTRSNQPQHF	TGTGCCAGCAGCTTTGACTGGACACGGAGTAATCAGCCCCAGCATTTT
-	TRBV19	-	TRBJ1-5	CASAAGLVNQPQHF	TGTGCCAGCGCGGCGGGGTTGGTCAATCAGCCCCAGCATTTT
-	TRBV28	TRBD2	TRBJ2-7	CASSSDGLAGTYF	TGTGCCAGCAGTTCAGACGGACTAGCGGGTACGTACTTC
once	TRBV3-1/TRBV3-2	TRBD2	TRBJ2-7	CASSQESLAGVEQYF	TGTGCCAGCAGCCAAGAGTCCTTAGCGGGAGTGGAGCAGTACTTC
once	TRBV18	-	TRBJ2-2	CASSEGVNTGELFF	TGTGCCAGCTCAGAAGGGGTGAACACCGGGGAGCTGTTTTTT
-	TRBV6-5	TRBD1	TRBJ2-7	CASSKTGYEQYF	TGTGCCAGCAGTAAGACAGGGTACGAGCAGTACTTC
once	TRBV6-4	-	TRBJ1-6	CASSPEGGSPLHF	TGTGCCAGCAGCCCCGAGGGCGGTTCACCCCTCCACTTT
few	TRBV2	-	TRBJ2-7	CASSAAGQYF	TGTGCCAGCAGTGCAGCCGGGCAGTACTTC
-	TRBV5-5	-	TRBJ2-7	CASSLAYDIREQYF	TGTGCCAGCAGCTTGGCCTACGACATACGGGAGCAGTACTTC
-	TRBV5-1	TRBD1	TRBJ1-1	CASSDGDRVNTEAFF	TGCGCCAGCAGTGATGGGGACAGGGTCAACACTGAAGCTTTCTTT
-	TRBV15	-	TRBJ1-6	CATSRDRGRNSPLHF	TGTGCCACCAGCAGAGATCGGGGTCGCAATTCACCCCTCCACTTT
-	TRBV30	TRBD1	TRBJ1-2	CAWSVLLRGLYGYTF	TGTGCCTGGAGTGTTTTGTTAAGGGGGCTCTATGGCTACACCTTC
-	TRBV15	-	TRBJ2-2	CATSRETRYTGELFF	TGTGCCACCAGCAGAGAGACAAGATACACCGGGGAGCTGTTTTTT
-	TRBV9	TRBD1	TRBJ1-1	CASSVSRQGTEAFF	TGTGCCAGCAGCGTCTCGCGACAGGGGACTGAAGCTTTCTTT
once	TRBV5-8	TRBD1	TRBJ2-7	CASSVGQGFSYEQYF	TGTGCCAGCAGCGTGGGACAGGGTTTCTCCTACGAGCAGTACTTC
few	TRBV18	-	TRBJ1-2	CASSRALTEEAGYTF	TGTGCCAGCTCTCGGGCCCTTACAGAGGAGGCTGGCTACACCTTC
-	TRBV30	-	TRBJ2-3	CAWNPQYDTQYF	TGTGCCTGGAACCCACAGTACGATACGCAGTATTTT
-	TRBV5-1	TRBD2	TRBJ2-3	CASSFLAGFTDTQYF	TGCGCCAGCAGCTTCCTAGCGGGGTTCACAGATACGCAGTATTTT
-	TRBV11-3	-	TRBJ2-1	CASSWSGSTYNEQFF	TGTGCCAGCAGCTGGAGCGGGTCCACCTACAATGAGCAGTTCTTC
-	TRBV19	-	TRBJ1-5	CASSIEDNQPQHF	TGTGCCAGTAGTATTGAGGACAATCAGCCCCAGCATTTT